The following is a T cell receptor beta chain sequence with its context. In the authors' workflow: Amplifying reference gene primers gave estimates of nucleated cell counts. Sequencing used immunoSEQ multiplex PCR; TCRdb keeps in-frame clones, though not all of them. Clone size and V and J calls were adopted from that table, with D and trimming inferred from the DNA. The sample lists approximately 210,000 clones, approximately 85% seen once, with 7.6% in the top ten. The data derive from a study of blood T cell repertoires in COVID-19. The ends were cut back, 4 bases at V and 6 bases at J, with 17 bases in the middle. This CDR3 has 14 residues. CDR1 is SGHDT, CDR2 YYEEEE, per germline.

V gene TRBV5-6 combines with J gene TRBJ2-7, with D hard to call. Specimen: peripheral blood. This sequence was found in a woman aged 45 to 65 with active or convalescent COVID-19. The DNA for the CDR3 is TGTGCCAGCAGCGCAAATCCCCCGCTAGGCGAGCAGTACGTC. Translation gives CASSANPPLGEQYV.